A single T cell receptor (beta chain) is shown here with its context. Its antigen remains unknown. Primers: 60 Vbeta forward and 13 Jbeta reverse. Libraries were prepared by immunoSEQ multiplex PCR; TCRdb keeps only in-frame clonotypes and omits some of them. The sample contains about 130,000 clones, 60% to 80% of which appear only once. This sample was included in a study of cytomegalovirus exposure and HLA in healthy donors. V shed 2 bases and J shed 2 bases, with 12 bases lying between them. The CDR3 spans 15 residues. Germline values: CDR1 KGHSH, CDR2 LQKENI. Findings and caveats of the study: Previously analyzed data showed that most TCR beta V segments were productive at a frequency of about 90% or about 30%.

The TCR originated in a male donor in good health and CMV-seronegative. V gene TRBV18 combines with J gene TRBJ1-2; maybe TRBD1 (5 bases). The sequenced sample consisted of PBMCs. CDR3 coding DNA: TGTGCCAGCTCACCAGATGGGGCAGGGAACTATGGCTACACCTTC. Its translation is CASSPDGAGNYGYTF. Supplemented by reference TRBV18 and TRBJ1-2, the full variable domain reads NAGVMQNPRHLVRRRGQEARLRCSPMKGHSHVYWYRQLPEEGLKFMVYLQKENIIDESGMPKERFSAEFPKEGPSILRIQQVVRGDSAAYFCASSPDGAGNYGYTFGSGTRLTVV.